This entry is about one T cell receptor (beta chain). This CDR3 comprises 15 residues. Germline CDR1 SGHRS, CDR2 YFSETQ. Germline trimming cut 3 bases from V and 9 bases from J; bases unmatched to any gene: 7. The data stem from a study of blood T cell repertoires in COVID-19. Study in general: Collection of acute and convalescent COVID-19 samples took place in the United States, Italy and Spain.

The authors' processing: The authors estimated nucleated cell counts from reference gene primer amplification. Profiled with immunoSEQ multiplex PCR; TCRdb holds only in-frame clones, not every one. V, J and clone size are those of that table, while D and trimming were read from the DNA. The profile shows hundreds of thousands of clones, approximately 79% of them singletons. This clonotype originated in a woman aged 35 to 49 with active or convalescent COVID-19. The genes are TRBV5-1 and TRBJ2-1; 12 bases match TRBD1. The sample consisted of peripheral blood. CDR3 sequence: CASSSGQGARGEQFF. DNA of the CDR3: TGCGCCAGCAGCTCGGGACAGGGGGCGCGAGGTGAGCAGTTCTTC.